This T cell receptor (beta chain) was documented in a study of blood T cell repertoires in COVID-19. Study details: T cells, B-cell-depleted T cells, or PBMCs supplied cDNA or gDNA.

Germline V lookup: CDR1 MNHEY, CDR2 SVGAGI. The CDR3 is 15 amino acids. V dropped 6 bases and J dropped 1 base, with 14 bases sitting between them. Methods used by the authors: Reference gene primer amplification gave estimated nucleated cell counts. Clones were sequenced by immunoSEQ multiplex PCR, and TCRdb holds only the in-frame ones, with some missing. Clone size and V and J calls were adopted from that table, with D and trimming inferred from the DNA. The sample contains roughly 67,000 clones, around 83% of which appear only once. The receptor was isolated from an older woman with acute or convalescent COVID-19. The source material was peripheral blood. This chain links TRBV6-5 with TRBJ2-3, with a tentative D call TRBD1 (6 bases). DNA for the CDR3: TGTGCCAGCAGCCCGGGACAAATACGCACAGATACGCAGTATTTT. Its protein product is CASSPGQIRTDTQYF.